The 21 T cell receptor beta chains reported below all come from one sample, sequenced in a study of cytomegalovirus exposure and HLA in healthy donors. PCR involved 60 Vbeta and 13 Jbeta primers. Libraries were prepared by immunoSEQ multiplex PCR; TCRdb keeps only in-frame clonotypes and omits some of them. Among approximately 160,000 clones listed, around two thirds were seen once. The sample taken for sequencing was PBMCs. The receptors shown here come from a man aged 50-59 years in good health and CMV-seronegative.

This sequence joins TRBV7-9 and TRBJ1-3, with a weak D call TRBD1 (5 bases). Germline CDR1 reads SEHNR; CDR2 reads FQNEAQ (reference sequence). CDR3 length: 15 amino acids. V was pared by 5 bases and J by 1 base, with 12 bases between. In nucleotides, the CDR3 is TGTGCCAGCAGCCGTCTGGGGGGATCTGGAAACACCATATATTTT. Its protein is CASSRLGGSGNTIYF.

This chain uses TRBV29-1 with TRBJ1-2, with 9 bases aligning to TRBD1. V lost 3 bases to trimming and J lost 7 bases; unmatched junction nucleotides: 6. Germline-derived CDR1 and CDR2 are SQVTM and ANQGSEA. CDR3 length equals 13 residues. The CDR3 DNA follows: TGCAGCGTTGACGGGGACAGGGTGCTTGGCTACACCTTC. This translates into CSVDGDRVLGYTF.

This chain's CDR3 is CASSSLASLASYEQYF. The CDR3, as DNA: TGTGCCAGCAGTTCCTTAGCGAGTCTAGCATCCTACGAGCAGTACTTC. This sequence joins TRBV27 and TRBJ2-7, with a tentative D call TRBD2 (5 bases). Germline V gives CDR1 MNHEY, CDR2 SMNVEV (reference sequence). The CDR3 runs to 16 residues. V lost 4 bases to trimming and J lost 1 base, with 17 bases between them.

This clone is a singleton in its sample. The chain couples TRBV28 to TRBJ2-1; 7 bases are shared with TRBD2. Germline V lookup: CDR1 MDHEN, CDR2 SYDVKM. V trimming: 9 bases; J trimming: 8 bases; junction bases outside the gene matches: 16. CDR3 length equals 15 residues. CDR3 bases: TGTGCCAGTGCTGGCGGGCGGGGGAGTGGCTATGAGCAGTTCTTC. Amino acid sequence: CASAGGRGSGYEQFF. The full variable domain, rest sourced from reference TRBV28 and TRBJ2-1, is DVKVTQSSRYLVKRTGEKVFLECVQDMDHENMFWYRQDPGLGLRLIYFSYDVKMKEKGDIPEGYSVSREKKERFSLILESASTNQTSMYLCASAGGRGSGYEQFFGPGTRLTVL.

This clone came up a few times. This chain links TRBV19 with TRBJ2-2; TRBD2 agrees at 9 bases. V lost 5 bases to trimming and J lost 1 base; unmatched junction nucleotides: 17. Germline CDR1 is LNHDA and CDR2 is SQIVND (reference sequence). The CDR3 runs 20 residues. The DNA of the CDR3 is TGTGCCAGTAGTCGTCGGCGGGAGGGCGGCATCGGACTGAACACCGGGGAGCTGTTTTTT. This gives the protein CASSRRREGGIGLNTGELFF. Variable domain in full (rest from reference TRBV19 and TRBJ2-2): DGGITQSPKYLFRKEGQNVTLSCEQNLNHDAMYWYRQDPGQGLRLIYYSQIVNDFQKGDIAEGYSVSREKKESFPLTVTSAQKNPTAFYLCASSRRREGGIGLNTGELFFGEGSRLTVL.

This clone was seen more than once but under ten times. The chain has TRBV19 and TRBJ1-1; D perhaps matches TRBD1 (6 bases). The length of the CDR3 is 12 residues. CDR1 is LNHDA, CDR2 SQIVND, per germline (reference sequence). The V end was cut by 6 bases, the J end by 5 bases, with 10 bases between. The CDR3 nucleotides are TGTGCCAGTAGCACAGGGCGTACTGAAGCTTTCTTT. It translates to CASSTGRTEAFF.

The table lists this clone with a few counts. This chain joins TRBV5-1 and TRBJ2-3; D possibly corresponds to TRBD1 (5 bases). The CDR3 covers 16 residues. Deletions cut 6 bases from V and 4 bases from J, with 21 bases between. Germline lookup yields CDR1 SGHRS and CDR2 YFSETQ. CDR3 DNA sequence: TGCGCCAGCAACTCAAGGGGTGAAGTGTCTTCAGATACGCAGTATTTT. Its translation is CASNSRGEVSSDTQYF. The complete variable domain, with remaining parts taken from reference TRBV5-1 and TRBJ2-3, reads KAGVTQTPRYLIKTRGQQVTLSCSPISGHRSVSWYQQTPGQGLQFLFEYFSETQRNKGNFPGRFSGRQFSNSRSEMNVSTLELGDSALYLCASNSRGEVSSDTQYFGPGTRLTVL.

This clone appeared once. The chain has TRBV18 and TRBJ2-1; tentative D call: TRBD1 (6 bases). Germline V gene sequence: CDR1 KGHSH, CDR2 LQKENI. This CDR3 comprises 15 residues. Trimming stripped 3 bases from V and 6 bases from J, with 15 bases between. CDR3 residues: CASSPTRGVGNEQFF. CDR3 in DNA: TGTGCCAGCTCACCGACCAGGGGTGTGGGCAATGAGCAGTTCTTC. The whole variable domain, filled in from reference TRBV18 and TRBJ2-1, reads NAGVMQNPRHLVRRRGQEARLRCSPMKGHSHVYWYRQLPEEGLKFMVYLQKENIIDESGMPKERFSAEFPKEGPSILRIQQVVRGDSAAYFCASSPTRGVGNEQFFGPGTRLTVL.

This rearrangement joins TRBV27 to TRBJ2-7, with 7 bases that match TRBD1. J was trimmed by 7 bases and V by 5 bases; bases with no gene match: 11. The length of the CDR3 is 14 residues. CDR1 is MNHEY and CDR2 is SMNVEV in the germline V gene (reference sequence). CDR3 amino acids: CASSPGTVPREQYF. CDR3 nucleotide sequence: TGTGCCAGCAGTCCCGGGACAGTCCCCCGGGAGCAGTACTTC.

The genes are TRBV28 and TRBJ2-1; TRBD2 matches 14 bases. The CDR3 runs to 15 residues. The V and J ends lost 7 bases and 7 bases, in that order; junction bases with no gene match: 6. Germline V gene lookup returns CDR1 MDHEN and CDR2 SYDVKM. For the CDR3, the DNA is TGTGCCAGCATTATTGGGACTAGCGGGGGTAATGAGCAGTTCTTC. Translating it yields CASIIGTSGGNEQFF.

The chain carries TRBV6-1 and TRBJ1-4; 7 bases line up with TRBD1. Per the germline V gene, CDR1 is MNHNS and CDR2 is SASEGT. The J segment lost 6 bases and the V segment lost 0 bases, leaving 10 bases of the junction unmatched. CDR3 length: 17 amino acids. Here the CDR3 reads CASSEARERGLDEKLFF. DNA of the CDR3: TGTGCCAGCAGTGAAGCTAGAGAAAGGGGGCTTGATGAAAAACTGTTTTTT.

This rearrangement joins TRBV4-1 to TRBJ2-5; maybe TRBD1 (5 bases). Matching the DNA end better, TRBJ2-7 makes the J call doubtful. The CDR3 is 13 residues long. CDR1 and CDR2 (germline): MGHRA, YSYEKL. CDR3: CASSQVRAYEQYF. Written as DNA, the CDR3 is TGCGCCAGCAGCCAAGTCAGGGCCTACGAGCAGTACTTC.

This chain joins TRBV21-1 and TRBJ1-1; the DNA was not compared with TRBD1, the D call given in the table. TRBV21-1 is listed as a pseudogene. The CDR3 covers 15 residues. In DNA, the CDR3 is TGTGCCAGCAGCCCACAGGGGGGGATGAACACTGAAGCTTTCTTT. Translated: CASSPQGGMNTEAFF.

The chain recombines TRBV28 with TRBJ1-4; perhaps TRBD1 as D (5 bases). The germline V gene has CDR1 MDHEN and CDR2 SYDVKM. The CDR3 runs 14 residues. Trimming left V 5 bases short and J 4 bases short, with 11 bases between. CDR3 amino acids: CASSRTPINEKLFF. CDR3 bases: TGTGCCAGCAGTCGGACACCGATTAATGAAAAACTGTTTTTT.

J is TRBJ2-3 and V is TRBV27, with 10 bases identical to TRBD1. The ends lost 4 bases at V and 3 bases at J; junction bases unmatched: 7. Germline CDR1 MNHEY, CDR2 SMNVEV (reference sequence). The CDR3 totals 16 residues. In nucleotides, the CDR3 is TGTGCCAGCAGTTCCCCCGGGACAGGGGAGACAGATACGCAGTATTTT. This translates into CASSSPGTGETDTQYF.

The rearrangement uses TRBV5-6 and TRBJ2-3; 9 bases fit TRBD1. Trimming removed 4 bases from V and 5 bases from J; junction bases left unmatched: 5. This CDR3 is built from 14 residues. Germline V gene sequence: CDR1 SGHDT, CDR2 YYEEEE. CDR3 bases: TGTGCCAGCAGCCACGGACAGGGGAAAGATACGCAGTATTTT. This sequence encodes CASSHGQGKDTQYF.

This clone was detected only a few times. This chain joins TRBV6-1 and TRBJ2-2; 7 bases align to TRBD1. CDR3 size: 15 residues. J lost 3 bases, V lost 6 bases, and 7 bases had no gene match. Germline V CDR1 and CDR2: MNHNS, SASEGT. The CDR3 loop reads CASRGQVMYTGELFF. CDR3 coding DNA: TGTGCCAGCAGAGGACAGGTTATGTACACCGGGGAGCTGTTTTTT.

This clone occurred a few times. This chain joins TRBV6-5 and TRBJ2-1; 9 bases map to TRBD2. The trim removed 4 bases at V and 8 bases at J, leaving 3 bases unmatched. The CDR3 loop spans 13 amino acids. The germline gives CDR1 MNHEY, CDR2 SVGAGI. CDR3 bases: TGTGCCAGCAGTTGGCGGGGGGGCTATGAGCAGTTCTTC. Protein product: CASSWRGGYEQFF.

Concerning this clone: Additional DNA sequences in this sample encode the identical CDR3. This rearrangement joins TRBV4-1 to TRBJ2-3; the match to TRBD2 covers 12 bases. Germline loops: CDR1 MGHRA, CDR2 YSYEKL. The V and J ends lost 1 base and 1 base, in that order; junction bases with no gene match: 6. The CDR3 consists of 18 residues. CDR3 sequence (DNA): TGCGCCAGCAGCCAAGGCCTAGCGGGGGGGCCGGGCACAGATACGCAGTATTTT. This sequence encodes CASSQGLAGGPGTDTQYF.

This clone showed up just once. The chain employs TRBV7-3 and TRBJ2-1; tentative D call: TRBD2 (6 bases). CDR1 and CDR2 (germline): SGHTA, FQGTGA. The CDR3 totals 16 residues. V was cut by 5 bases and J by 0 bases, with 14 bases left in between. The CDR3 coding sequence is TGTGCCAGCAGCCCCCCTAGCGCAAGCTCCTACAATGAGCAGTTCTTC. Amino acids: CASSPPSASSYNEQFF.

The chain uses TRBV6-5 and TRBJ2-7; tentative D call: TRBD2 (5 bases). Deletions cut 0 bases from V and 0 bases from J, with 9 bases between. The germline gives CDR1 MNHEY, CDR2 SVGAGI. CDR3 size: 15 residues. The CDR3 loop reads CASSYSGDYSYEQYF. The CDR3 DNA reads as TGTGCCAGCAGTTACTCGGGCGACTACTCCTACGAGCAGTACTTC.